This TCR beta chain was identified during a study of blood T cell repertoires in COVID-19. Study-level background: There were acute and convalescent COVID-19 samples, and they came from the United States, Italy and Spain. Sample material is recorded as cDNA or gDNA derived from T cells, B-cell-depleted T cells, or PBMCs.

The V gene end was trimmed by 6 bases and the J gene end by 6 bases; junction bases not matched to a gene: 22. The germline V gene has CDR1 SGHAT and CDR2 FQNNGV. This CDR3 is built from 19 residues. How the authors handled the data: Amplifying reference gene primers gave estimates of nucleated cell counts. The table came from immunoSEQ multiplex PCR; TCRdb's copy has only in-frame clones and leaves some out. V and J calls and clone size follow that table, whereas D and trimming were derived from the DNA. The table records roughly 260,000 clones, about nine tenths of them present only once. In this sample, this clone turned up once.

Sequencing used peripheral blood. The J gene is TRBJ2-1, the V gene TRBV11-2, with 8 bases matching TRBD2. This receptor was taken from a man aged 55-75 years who had recovered from COVID-19. CDR3 sequence reads: CASRAFGAGGPTAINEQFF. The CDR3 bases are TGTGCCAGCAGGGCCTTTGGGGCGGGGGGCCCAACCGCAATCAATGAGCAGTTCTTC.